This T cell receptor (beta chain) comes out of a study of blood T cell repertoires in COVID-19. Study-wide context: COVID-19 samples collected from the United States, Italy and Spain covered acute and convalescent phases. Sources were T cells, B-cell-depleted T cells, or PBMCs; the material itself was cDNA or gDNA.

This CDR3 is built from 15 residues. Trimming cost V 0 bases and J 7 bases, with 15 bases left between them. From germline, CDR1 is MGHRA and CDR2 YSYEKL. In the original analysis: How many nucleated cells were present was estimated from reference gene primer amplification. Some clones are missing from TCRdb's copy, which holds only in-frame ones; the method was immunoSEQ multiplex PCR. The D gene and trimming were derived from the DNA, and the V and J assignments and clone size from that table. Among approximately 260,000 clones listed, around 83% were seen once. The chain links TRBV4-1 to TRBJ1-2, with D tentatively TRBD1 (6 bases). The sample taken for sequencing was peripheral blood. This clonotype originated in an older woman with active or convalescent COVID-19. The CDR3 here is CASSQDDGGHGGYTF. The CDR3 DNA sequence: TGCGCCAGCAGCCAAGATGACGGGGGGCATGGTGGCTACACCTTC.